The rows below give T cell receptor beta chains drawn from one sample of a study of blood T cell repertoires in COVID-19. Some clones are missing from TCRdb's copy, which holds only in-frame ones; the method was immunoSEQ multiplex PCR. The sample yields approximately 210,000 clones, roughly 83% seen once. Material for sequencing was peripheral blood. The receptor source for this set is a woman in her seventies with active or convalescent COVID-19. Each CDR3 is given with its conserved first and last residue. D genes are given only for firm matches. For some rows the clone size is stated as once, few or many, or as a class when expanded; others skip it.

J gene: TRBJ1-6; D gene: -; clone size: -; V gene: TRBV6-6; CDR3 protein: CASSRTGPGSPLHF; CDR3 DNA: TGTGCCAGCAGCCGGACTGGGCCGGGTTCACCCCTCCACTTT
J gene: TRBJ1-1; D gene: -; clone size: once; V gene: TRBV5-1; CDR3 protein: CASSFDSQNTEAFF; CDR3 DNA: TGCGCCAGCAGCTTCGACAGCCAGAACACTGAAGCTTTCTTT
J gene: TRBJ2-1; D gene: TRBD1; clone size: -; V gene: TRBV24-1; CDR3 protein: CATSDPNLARGRGYNEQFF; CDR3 DNA: TGTGCCACCAGTGACCCCAATCTGGCCAGGGGGAGAGGCTACAATGAGCAGTTCTTC
J gene: TRBJ1-4; D gene: -; clone size: -; V gene: TRBV6-5; CDR3 protein: CASSPAGGVDEKLFF; CDR3 DNA: TGTGCCAGCAGTCCAGCAGGAGGGGTGGATGAAAAACTGTTTTTT
J gene: TRBJ2-1; D gene: -; clone size: -; V gene: TRBV5-1; CDR3 protein: CASSLDGDSYNEQFF; CDR3 DNA: TGCGCCAGCAGCTTGGACGGGGATTCCTACAATGAGCAGTTCTTC
J gene: TRBJ1-1; D gene: -; clone size: -; V gene: TRBV29-1; CDR3 protein: CSVVSWGGMNTEAFF; CDR3 DNA: TGCAGCGTTGTAAGTTGGGGGGGGATGAACACTGAAGCTTTCTTT
J gene: TRBJ1-2; D gene: -; clone size: -; V gene: TRBV12-3/TRBV12-4; CDR3 protein: CASSLYRGTGYTF; CDR3 DNA: TGTGCCAGCAGTTTATATCGGGGTACGGGCTACACCTTC
J gene: TRBJ1-2; D gene: TRBD1; clone size: few; V gene: TRBV18; CDR3 protein: CASSPGQDYGYTF; CDR3 DNA: TGTGCCAGCTCACCGGGACAGGACTATGGCTACACCTTC
J gene: TRBJ2-1; D gene: TRBD1; clone size: -; V gene: TRBV5-1; CDR3 protein: CASSGQGNDEQFF; CDR3 DNA: TGCGCCAGCAGCGGACAGGGTAATGATGAGCAGTTCTTC
J gene: TRBJ1-2; D gene: -; clone size: -; V gene: TRBV29-1; CDR3 protein: CSVRGINYGYTF; CDR3 DNA: TGCAGCGTTCGGGGGATCAACTATGGCTACACCTTC
J gene: TRBJ2-1; D gene: TRBD2; clone size: -; V gene: TRBV5-8; CDR3 protein: CAGGIGTSGMQSYNEQFF; CDR3 DNA: TGTGCCGGGGGGATCGGGACTAGCGGGATGCAGTCCTACAATGAGCAGTTCTTC
J gene: TRBJ2-7; D gene: TRBD2; clone size: -; V gene: TRBV10-1; CDR3 protein: CARGGNSGTEDEQYF; CDR3 DNA: TGCGCCAGAGGAGGTAATAGCGGGACGGAAGACGAGCAGTACTTC
J gene: TRBJ1-2; D gene: -; clone size: -; V gene: TRBV5-1; CDR3 protein: CASSLDEGGYGYTF; CDR3 DNA: TGCGCCAGCAGCTTGGACGAAGGAGGCTATGGCTACACCTTC
J gene: TRBJ1-2; D gene: -; clone size: -; V gene: TRBV6-2/TRBV6-3; CDR3 protein: CASSYVGQIYGYTF; CDR3 DNA: TGTGCCAGCAGTTACGTGGGACAAATTTATGGCTACACCTTC
J gene: TRBJ2-2; D gene: TRBD2; clone size: -; V gene: TRBV4-2; CDR3 protein: CASSQPTSGGAGGELFF; CDR3 DNA: TGTGCCAGCAGCCAACCTACTAGCGGGGGGGCCGGCGGGGAGCTGTTTTTT
J gene: TRBJ1-4; D gene: -; clone size: -; V gene: TRBV29-1; CDR3 protein: CSVGGTNEKLFF; CDR3 DNA: TGCAGCGTAGGGGGTACTAATGAAAAACTGTTTTTT
J gene: TRBJ1-5; D gene: -; clone size: -; V gene: TRBV7-6; CDR3 protein: CASSPRPRGVTGDQPQHF; CDR3 DNA: TGTGCCAGCAGCCCCCGTCCCAGGGGAGTGACAGGTGATCAGCCCCAGCATTTT
J gene: TRBJ1-6; D gene: -; clone size: -; V gene: TRBV5-6; CDR3 protein: CASSLNQGGSPLHF; CDR3 DNA: TGTGCCAGCAGCTTGAATCAGGGCGGATCACCCCTCCACTTT
J gene: TRBJ1-2; D gene: -; clone size: -; V gene: TRBV29-1; CDR3 protein: CSVDSQGDGYTF; CDR3 DNA: TGCAGCGTTGACTCTCAGGGTGATGGCTACACCTTC
J gene: TRBJ2-3; D gene: TRBD2; clone size: -; V gene: TRBV6-6; CDR3 protein: CASSLGTSGMSTDTQYF; CDR3 DNA: TGTGCCAGCAGTCTAGGGACTAGCGGAATGAGCACAGATACGCAGTATTTT
J gene: TRBJ1-2; D gene: TRBD1; clone size: once; V gene: TRBV2; CDR3 protein: CASSETWTGKGYTF; CDR3 DNA: TGTGCCAGCAGTGAAACCTGGACAGGGAAAGGCTACACCTTC
J gene: TRBJ2-1; D gene: TRBD2; clone size: -; V gene: TRBV14; CDR3 protein: CASSQDLAARGNEQFF; CDR3 DNA: TGTGCCAGCAGCCAGGACCTAGCGGCCCGCGGCAATGAGCAGTTCTTC
J gene: TRBJ2-3; D gene: TRBD2; clone size: -; V gene: TRBV11-3; CDR3 protein: CASSFPFERGGGAADTQYF; CDR3 DNA: TGTGCCAGCAGCTTCCCCTTCGAACGCGGCGGGGGGGCGGCAGATACGCAGTATTTT
J gene: TRBJ2-3; D gene: -; clone size: -; V gene: TRBV11-2; CDR3 protein: CASSFLLATDTQYF; CDR3 DNA: TGTGCCAGCAGCTTTCTGCTAGCAACAGATACGCAGTATTTT
J gene: TRBJ1-1; D gene: TRBD1; clone size: -; V gene: TRBV5-1; CDR3 protein: CASSLITGGMNTEAFF; CDR3 DNA: TGCGCCAGCAGCTTAATAACAGGGGGCATGAACACTGAAGCTTTCTTT
J gene: TRBJ2-5; D gene: TRBD2; clone size: few; V gene: TRBV3-1/TRBV3-2; CDR3 protein: CASSLRLAGGMETQYF; CDR3 DNA: TGTGCCAGCAGCCTCCGACTAGCGGGAGGGATGGAGACCCAGTACTTC
J gene: TRBJ2-7; D gene: -; clone size: -; V gene: TRBV9; CDR3 protein: CASSVRESLRAQYF; CDR3 DNA: TGTGCCAGCAGCGTACGCGAATCATTACGCGCGCAGTACTTC
J gene: TRBJ1-2; D gene: -; clone size: once; V gene: TRBV7-9; CDR3 protein: CASSQQYGYTF; CDR3 DNA: TGTGCCAGCAGCCAACAATATGGCTACACCTTC
J gene: TRBJ1-3; D gene: -; clone size: -; V gene: TRBV15; CDR3 protein: CATSSLGAGSGNTIYF; CDR3 DNA: TGTGCCACCAGCAGTCTGGGGGCAGGGTCTGGAAACACCATATATTTT
J gene: TRBJ2-7; D gene: -; clone size: -; V gene: TRBV29-1; CDR3 protein: CSVARTYEQYF; CDR3 DNA: TGCAGCGTTGCGCGCACCTACGAGCAGTACTTC
J gene: TRBJ1-6; D gene: -; clone size: -; V gene: TRBV19; CDR3 protein: CASSIREGNSPLHF; CDR3 DNA: TGTGCCAGTAGTATTCGGGAAGGGAATTCACCCCTCCACTTT
J gene: TRBJ2-7; D gene: -; clone size: -; V gene: TRBV6-1; CDR3 protein: CASSDGGEPNEQYF; CDR3 DNA: TGTGCCAGCAGTGATGGCGGAGAACCTAACGAGCAGTACTTC
J gene: TRBJ2-7; D gene: -; clone size: -; V gene: TRBV6-7; CDR3 protein: CASSLLEGGRRYEQYF; CDR3 DNA: TGTGCCAGCAGCCTCCTGGAGGGCGGCCGCCGTTACGAGCAGTACTTC
J gene: TRBJ2-5; D gene: -; clone size: -; V gene: TRBV5-1; CDR3 protein: CASNLWAGETQYF; CDR3 DNA: TGCGCCAGCAATCTGTGGGCCGGAGAGACCCAGTACTTC
J gene: TRBJ2-1; D gene: -; clone size: -; V gene: TRBV27; CDR3 protein: CASSSHRGGQYNEQFF; CDR3 DNA: TGTGCCAGCAGTTCCCACAGGGGAGGTCAGTACAATGAGCAGTTCTTC